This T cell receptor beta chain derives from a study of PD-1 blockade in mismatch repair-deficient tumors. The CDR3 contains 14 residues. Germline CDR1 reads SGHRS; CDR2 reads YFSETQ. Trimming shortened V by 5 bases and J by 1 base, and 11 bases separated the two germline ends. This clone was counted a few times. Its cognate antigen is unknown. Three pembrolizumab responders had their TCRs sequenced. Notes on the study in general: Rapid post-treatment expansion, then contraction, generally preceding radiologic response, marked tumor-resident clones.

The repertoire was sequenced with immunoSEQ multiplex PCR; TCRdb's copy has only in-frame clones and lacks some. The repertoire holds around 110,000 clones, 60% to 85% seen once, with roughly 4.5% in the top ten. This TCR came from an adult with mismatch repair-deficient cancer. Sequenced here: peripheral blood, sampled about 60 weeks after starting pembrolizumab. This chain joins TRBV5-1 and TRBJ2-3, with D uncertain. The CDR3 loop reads CASRKDGGTDTQYF. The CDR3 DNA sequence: TGCGCCAGCAGAAAGGACGGTGGCACAGATACGCAGTATTTT.